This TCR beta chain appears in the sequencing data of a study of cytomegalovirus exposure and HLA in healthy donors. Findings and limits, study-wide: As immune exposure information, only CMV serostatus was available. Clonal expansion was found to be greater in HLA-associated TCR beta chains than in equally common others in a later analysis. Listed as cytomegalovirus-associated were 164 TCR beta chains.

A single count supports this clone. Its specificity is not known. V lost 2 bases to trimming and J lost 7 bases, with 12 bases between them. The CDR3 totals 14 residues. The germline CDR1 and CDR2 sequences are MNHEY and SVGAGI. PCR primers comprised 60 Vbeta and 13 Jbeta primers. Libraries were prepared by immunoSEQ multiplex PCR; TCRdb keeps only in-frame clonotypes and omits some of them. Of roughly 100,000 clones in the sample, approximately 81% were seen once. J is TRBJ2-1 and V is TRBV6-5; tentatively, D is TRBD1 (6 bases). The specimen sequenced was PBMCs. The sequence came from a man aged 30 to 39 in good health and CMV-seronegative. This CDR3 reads CASSYGQGRNEQFF. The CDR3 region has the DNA TGTGCCAGCAGTTACGGCCAGGGGCGGAATGAGCAGTTCTTC.